The clone carrying this T cell receptor (beta chain) was observed at least ten times. Its antigen is unidentified. These data originate in a study of T cell repertoires in cytomegalovirus infection. CDR3 length equals 17 residues. Trimming took 1 base from V and 0 from J, leaving 12 bases between them. CDR1 is SEHNR, CDR2 FQNEAQ, per germline (reference sequence). One entry per CDR3 protein results from TCRdb running MiXCR on the reads. Among 900,000 to 950,000 distinct CDR3 sequences listed, approximately 31% were seen once. Whole-study results and caveats: The ex vivo response was dominated by HLA-C-restricted CMV-specific TCR beta clonotypes.

The V call is TRBV7-9, the J call TRBJ2-2; D unresolved. The sample was cultured CD8+ T cells from PBMCs, taken from culture after CMV antigen stimulation. The origin of this receptor is a human donor in good health (CMV status not recorded). Some clones in this sample may be carry-over from other donors' samples. In DNA form, the CDR3 reads TGTGCCAGCAGCTTAGAAGGTTTCCTGGCGAACACCGGGGAGCTGTTTTTT. It translates to CASSLEGFLANTGELFF.